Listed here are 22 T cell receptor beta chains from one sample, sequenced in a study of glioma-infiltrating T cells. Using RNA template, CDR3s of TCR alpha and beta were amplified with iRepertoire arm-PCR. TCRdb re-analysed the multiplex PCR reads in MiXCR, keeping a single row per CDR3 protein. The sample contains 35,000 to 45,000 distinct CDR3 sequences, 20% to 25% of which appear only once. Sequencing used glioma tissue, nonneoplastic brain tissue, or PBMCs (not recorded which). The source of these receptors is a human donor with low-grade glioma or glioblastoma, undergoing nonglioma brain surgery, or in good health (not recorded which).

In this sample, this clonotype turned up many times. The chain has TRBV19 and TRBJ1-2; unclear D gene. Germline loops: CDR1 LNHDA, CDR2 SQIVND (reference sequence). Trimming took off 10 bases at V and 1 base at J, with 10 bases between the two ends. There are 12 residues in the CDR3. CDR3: CATETDNYGYTF. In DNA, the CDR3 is TGTGCCACTGAAACCGATAACTATGGCTACACCTTC.

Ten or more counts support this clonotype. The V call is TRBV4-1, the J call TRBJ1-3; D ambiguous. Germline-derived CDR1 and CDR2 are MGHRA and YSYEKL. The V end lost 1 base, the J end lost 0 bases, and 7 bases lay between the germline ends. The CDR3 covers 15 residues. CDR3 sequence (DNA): TGCGCCAGCAGCCAAGGGCAGGACTCTGGAAACACCATATATTTT. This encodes CASSQGQDSGNTIYF.

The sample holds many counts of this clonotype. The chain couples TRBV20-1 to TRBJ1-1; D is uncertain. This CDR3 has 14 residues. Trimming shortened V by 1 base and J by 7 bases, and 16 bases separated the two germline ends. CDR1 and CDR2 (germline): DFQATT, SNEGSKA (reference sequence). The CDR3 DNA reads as TGCAGTGCTAGAGCGCTCGTGTTGTCGGGTGAAGCTTTCTTT. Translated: CSARALVLSGEAFF.

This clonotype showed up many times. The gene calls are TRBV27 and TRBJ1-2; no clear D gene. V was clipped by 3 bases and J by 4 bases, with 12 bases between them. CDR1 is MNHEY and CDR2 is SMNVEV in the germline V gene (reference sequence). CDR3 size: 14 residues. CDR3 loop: CASSFRATGYGYTF. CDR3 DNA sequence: TGTGCCAGCAGTTTTAGAGCAACTGGCTATGGCTACACCTTC.

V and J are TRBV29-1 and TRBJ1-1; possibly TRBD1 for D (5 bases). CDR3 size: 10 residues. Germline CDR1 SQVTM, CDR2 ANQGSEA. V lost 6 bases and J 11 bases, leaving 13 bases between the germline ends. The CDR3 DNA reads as TGCAGCGTATTACAGGCGGCGGCTTTCTTT. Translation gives CSVLQAAAFF.

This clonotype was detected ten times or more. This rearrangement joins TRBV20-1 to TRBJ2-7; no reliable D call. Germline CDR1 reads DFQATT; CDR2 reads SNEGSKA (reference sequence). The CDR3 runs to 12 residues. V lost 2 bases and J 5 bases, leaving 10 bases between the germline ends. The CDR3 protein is CSARPDAHEQYF. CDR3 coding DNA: TGCAGTGCTAGACCCGACGCCCACGAGCAGTACTTC.

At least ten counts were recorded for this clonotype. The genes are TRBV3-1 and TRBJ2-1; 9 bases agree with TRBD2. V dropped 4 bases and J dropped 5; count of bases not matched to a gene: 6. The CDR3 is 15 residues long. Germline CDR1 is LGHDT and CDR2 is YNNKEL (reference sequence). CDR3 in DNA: TGTGCCAGCAGCCGGAGCGGGGGGATTAACAATGAGCAGTTCTTC. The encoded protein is CASSRSGGINNEQFF.

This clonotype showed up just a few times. This chain's CDR3 is CASSFAQGSYNEQFF. Written as DNA, the CDR3 is TGTGCCAGCAGCTTTGCCCAGGGTTCCTACAATGAGCAGTTCTTC. This chain links TRBV5-6 with TRBJ2-1; tentative D call: TRBD1 (5 bases). Germline-derived CDR1 and CDR2 are SGHDT and YYEEEE. The CDR3 contains 15 residues. The V and J ends lost 2 bases and 1 base respectively, with 10 bases between them.

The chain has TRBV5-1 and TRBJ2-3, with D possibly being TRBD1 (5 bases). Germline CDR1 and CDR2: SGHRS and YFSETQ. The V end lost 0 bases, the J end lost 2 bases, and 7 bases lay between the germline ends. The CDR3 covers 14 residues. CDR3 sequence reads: CASSLGQSTDTQYF. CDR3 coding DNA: TGCGCCAGCAGCTTGGGACAGTCCACAGATACGCAGTATTTT.

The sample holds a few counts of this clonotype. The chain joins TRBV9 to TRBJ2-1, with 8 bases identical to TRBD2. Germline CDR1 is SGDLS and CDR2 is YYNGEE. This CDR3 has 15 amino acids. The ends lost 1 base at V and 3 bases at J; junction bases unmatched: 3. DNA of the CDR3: TGTGCCAGCAGCGTAACGGGACTAGACTACAATGAGCAGTTCTTC. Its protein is CASSVTGLDYNEQFF.

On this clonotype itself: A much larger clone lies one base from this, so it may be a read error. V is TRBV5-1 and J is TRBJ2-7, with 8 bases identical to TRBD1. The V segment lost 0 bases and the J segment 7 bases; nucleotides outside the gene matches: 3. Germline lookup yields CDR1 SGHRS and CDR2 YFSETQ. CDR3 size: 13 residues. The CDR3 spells CASSLGDRREQYF. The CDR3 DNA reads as TGCGCCAGCAGCTTGGGGGACAGGAGAGAGCAGTACTTC.

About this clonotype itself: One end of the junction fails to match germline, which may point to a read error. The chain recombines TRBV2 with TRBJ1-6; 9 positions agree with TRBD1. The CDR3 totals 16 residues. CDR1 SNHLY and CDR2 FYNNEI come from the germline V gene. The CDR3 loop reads CASRSAGTGPDSPLHF. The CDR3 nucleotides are TGTGCCAGCCGTTCCGCCGGGACAGGGCCGGATTCGCCCCTCCACTTT.

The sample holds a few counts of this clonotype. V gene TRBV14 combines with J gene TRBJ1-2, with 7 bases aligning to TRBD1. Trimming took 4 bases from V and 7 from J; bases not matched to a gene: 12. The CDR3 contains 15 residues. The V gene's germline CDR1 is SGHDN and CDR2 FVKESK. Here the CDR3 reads CASSPDEGAMAGYTF. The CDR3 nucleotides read TGTGCCAGCAGCCCAGACGAGGGGGCGATGGCTGGCTACACCTTC.

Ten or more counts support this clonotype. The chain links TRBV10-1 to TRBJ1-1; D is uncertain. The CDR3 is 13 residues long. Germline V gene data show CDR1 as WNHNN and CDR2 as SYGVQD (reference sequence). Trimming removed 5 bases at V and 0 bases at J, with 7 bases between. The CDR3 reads CASSPAVNTEAFF. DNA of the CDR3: TGCGCCAGCAGTCCTGCCGTGAACACTGAAGCTTTCTTT.

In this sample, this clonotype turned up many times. The CDR3 region is CSARGADRNYEQYF. CDR3 DNA: TGCAGTGCTAGGGGGGCCGACAGAAACTACGAGCAGTACTTC. The chain employs TRBV20-1 and TRBJ2-7; D is possibly TRBD1 (6 bases). Germline values: CDR1 DFQATT, CDR2 SNEGSKA (reference sequence). V lost 3 bases and J lost 3, with 15 bases in between. The CDR3 is 14 residues long.

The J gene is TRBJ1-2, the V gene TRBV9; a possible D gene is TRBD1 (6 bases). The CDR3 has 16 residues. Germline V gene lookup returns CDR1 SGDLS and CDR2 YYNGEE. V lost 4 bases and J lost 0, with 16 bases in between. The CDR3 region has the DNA TGTGCCAGCAGCCGTTCCCCGGGACAAGCTAACTATGGCTACACCTTC. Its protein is CASSRSPGQANYGYTF.

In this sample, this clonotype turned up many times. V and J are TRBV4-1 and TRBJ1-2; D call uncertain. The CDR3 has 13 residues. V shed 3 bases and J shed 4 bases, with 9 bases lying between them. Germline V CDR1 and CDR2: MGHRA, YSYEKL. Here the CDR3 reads CASSHRTGYGYTF. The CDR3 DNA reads TGCGCCAGCAGCCACCGGACGGGCTATGGCTACACCTTC.

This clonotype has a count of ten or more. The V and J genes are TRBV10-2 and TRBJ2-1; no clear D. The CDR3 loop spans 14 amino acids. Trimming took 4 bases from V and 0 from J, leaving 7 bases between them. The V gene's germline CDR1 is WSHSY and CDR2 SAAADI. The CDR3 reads CASSGGYSYNEQFF. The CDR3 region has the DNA TGCGCCAGCAGTGGTGGGTACTCCTACAATGAGCAGTTCTTC.

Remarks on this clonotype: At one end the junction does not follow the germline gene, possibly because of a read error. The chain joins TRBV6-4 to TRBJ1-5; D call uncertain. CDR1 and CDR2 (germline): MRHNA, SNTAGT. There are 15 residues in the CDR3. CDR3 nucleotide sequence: TGTGCCATCAGTTACTCGGCGAGTAGTAATCAGCTCCAGCATTTT. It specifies CAISYSASSNQLQHF.

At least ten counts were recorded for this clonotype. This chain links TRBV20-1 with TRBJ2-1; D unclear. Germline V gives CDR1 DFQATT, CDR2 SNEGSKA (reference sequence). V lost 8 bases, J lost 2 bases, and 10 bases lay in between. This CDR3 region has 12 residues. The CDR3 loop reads CSLVPAYNEQFF. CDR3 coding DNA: TGCAGTCTAGTGCCAGCCTACAATGAGCAGTTCTTC.

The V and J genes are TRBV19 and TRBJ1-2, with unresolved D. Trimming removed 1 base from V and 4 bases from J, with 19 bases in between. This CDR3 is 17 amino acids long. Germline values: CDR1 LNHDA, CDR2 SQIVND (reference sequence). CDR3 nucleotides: TGTGCCAGTAGTATAGGGCTGTGGATATCCGGCAGCTATGGCTACACCTTC. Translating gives CASSIGLWISGSYGYTF.

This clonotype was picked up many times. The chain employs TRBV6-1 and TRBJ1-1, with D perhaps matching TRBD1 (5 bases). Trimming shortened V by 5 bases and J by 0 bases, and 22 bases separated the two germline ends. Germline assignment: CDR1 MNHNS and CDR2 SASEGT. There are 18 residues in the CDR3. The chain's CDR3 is CASSILRGDPPMNTEAFF. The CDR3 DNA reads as TGTGCCAGCAGTATCCTCAGAGGGGACCCGCCTATGAACACTGAAGCTTTCTTT.